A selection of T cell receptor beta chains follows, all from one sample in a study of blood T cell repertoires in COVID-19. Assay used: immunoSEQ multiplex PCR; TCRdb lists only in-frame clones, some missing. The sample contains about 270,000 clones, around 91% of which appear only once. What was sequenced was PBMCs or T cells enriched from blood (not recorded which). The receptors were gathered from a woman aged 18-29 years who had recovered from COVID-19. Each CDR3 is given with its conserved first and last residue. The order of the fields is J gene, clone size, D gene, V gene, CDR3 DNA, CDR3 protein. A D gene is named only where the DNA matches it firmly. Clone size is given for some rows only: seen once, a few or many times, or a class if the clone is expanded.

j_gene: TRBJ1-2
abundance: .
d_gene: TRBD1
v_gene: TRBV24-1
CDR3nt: TGTGCCACCAGTGACCCGGGACAGGGGACCTATGGCTACACCTTC
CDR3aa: CATSDPGQGTYGYTF

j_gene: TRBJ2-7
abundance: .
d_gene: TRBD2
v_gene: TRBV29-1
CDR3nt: TGCAGCGTTAGCGGGGGCCTCTCCTACGAGCAGTACTTC
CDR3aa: CSVSGGLSYEQYF

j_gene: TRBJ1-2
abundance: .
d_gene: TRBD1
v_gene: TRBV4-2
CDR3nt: TGTGCCAGCAGCCAAAGACAGGGGGCTAACTATGGCTACACCTTC
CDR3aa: CASSQRQGANYGYTF

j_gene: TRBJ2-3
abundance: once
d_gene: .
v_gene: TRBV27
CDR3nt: TGTGCCAGCAGTTGGGGGGCAGATACGCAGTATTTT
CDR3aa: CASSWGADTQYF

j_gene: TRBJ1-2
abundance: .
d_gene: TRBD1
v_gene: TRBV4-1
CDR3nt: TGCGCCAGCAGCCGGATCGGACAGGGTGGGCACTATGGCTACACCTTC
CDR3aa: CASSRIGQGGHYGYTF

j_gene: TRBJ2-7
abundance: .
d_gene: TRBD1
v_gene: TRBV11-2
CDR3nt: TGTGCCAGCAGCCCCGGGACAGGGGGCCACGAGCAGTACTTC
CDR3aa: CASSPGTGGHEQYF

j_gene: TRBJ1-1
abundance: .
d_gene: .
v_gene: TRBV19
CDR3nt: TGTGCCAGTAGCCTCCTGCAGGGTCGGGCCACTGAAGCTTTCTTT
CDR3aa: CASSLLQGRATEAFF

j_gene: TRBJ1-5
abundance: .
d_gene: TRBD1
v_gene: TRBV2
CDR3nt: TGTGCCAGCAGTGGGACAGGGGGGAATCAGCCCCAGCATTTT
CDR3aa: CASSGTGGNQPQHF

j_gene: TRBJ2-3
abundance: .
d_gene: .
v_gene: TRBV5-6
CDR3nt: TGTGCCAGCAGCCACGGAGTCGCTAGCACAGATACGCAGTATTTT
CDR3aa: CASSHGVASTDTQYF

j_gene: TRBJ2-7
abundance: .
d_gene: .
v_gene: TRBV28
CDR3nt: TGTGCCAGCAGTTTCCAGAATCCCTACGAGCAGTACTTC
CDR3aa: CASSFQNPYEQYF

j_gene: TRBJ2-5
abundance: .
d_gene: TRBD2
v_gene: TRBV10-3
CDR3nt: TGTGCCATCAGTGTTATAGAGCGGGGGGAAGAGACCCAGTACTTC
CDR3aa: CAISVIERGEETQYF